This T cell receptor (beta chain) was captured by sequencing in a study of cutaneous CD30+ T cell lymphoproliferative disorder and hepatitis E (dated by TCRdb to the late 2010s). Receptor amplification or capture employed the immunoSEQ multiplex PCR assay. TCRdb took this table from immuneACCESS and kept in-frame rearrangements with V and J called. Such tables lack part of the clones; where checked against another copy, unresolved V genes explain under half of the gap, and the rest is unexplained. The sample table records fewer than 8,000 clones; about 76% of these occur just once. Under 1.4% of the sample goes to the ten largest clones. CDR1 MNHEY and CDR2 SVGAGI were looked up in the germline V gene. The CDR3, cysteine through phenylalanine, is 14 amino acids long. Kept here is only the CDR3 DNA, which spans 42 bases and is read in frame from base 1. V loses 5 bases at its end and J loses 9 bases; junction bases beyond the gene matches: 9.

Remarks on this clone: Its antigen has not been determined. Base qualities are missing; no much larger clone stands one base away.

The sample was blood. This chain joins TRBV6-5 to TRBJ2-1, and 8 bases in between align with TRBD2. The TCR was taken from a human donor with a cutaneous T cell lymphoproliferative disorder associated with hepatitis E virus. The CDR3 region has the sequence CASSDQGLVVEQFF. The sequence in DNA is TGTGCCAGCAGTGACCAGGGACTAGTGGTTGAGCAGTTCTTC.